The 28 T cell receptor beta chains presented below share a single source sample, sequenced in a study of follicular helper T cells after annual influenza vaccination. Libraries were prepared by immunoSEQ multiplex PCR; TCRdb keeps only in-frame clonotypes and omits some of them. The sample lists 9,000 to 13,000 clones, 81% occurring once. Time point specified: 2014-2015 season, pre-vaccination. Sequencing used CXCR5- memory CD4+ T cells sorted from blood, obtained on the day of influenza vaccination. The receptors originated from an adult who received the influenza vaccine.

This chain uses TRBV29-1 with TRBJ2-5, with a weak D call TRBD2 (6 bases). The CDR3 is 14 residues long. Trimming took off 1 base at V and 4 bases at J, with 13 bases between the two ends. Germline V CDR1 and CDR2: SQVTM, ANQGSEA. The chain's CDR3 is CSVEVVRGGETQYF. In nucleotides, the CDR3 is TGCAGCGTTGAAGTAGTGCGGGGAGGAGAGACCCAGTACTTC.

CDR3 bases: TGTGCCAGCAGCTTAGGGGCTCGGGGAGGTGGCTCTGGGGCCAACGTCCTGACTTTC. It specifies CASSLGARGGGSGANVLTF. The chain combines TRBV7-2 with TRBJ2-6; tentatively, D is TRBD2 (6 bases). Trimming left V 1 base short and J 0 bases short, with 16 bases between. The CDR3 has 19 amino acids. From germline, CDR1 is SGHTA and CDR2 FQGNSA.

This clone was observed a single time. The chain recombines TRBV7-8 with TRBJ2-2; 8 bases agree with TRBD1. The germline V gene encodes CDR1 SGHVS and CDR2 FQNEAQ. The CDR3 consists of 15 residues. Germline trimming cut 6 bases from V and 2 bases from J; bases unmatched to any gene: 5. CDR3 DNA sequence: TGTGCCAGCAGGCAAACAGGGGGAAACACCGGGGAGCTGTTTTTT. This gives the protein CASRQTGGNTGELFF.

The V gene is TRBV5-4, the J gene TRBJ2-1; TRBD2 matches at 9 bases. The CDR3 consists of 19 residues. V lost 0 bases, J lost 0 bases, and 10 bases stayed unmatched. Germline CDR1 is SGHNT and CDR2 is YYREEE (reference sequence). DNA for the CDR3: TGTGCCAGCAGCTTGGACCTTGCGGGAGGGGGAGGCTCCTACAATGAGCAGTTCTTC. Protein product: CASSLDLAGGGGSYNEQFF.

The CDR3 bases are TGTGCCAGCACCCAAGGGTGGGGGGCCGGGTACGAGCAGTACTTC. It specifies CASTQGWGAGYEQYF. This chain links TRBV2 with TRBJ2-7; D could derive from TRBD1 or TRBD2 (6 bases each). Germline V gives CDR1 SNHLY, CDR2 FYNNEI. V lost 7 bases and J lost 4, with 20 bases in between. The CDR3 consists of 15 residues.

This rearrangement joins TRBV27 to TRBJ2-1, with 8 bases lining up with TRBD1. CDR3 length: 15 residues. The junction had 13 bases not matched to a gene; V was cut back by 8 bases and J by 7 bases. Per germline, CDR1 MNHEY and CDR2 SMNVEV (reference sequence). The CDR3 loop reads CASRDLGQGGNEQFF. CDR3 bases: TGTGCCAGCCGCGACCTAGGACAGGGTGGGAATGAGCAGTTCTTC.

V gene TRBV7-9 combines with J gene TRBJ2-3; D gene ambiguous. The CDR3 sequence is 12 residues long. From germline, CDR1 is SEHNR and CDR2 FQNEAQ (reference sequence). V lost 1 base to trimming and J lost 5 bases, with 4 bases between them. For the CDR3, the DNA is TGTGCCAGCAGCTTAGGGGTAGATACGCAGTATTTT. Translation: CASSLGVDTQYF.

CDR3 nucleotide sequence: TGTGCCAGCACCCACAGGGTAGGAGAGACCCAGTACTTC. Its translation is CASTHRVGETQYF. The rearrangement uses TRBV6-5 and TRBJ2-5, with D perhaps matching TRBD1 (6 bases). Germline CDR1 MNHEY, CDR2 SVGAGI. V shed 7 bases and J shed 4 bases, with 13 bases lying between them. The CDR3 runs 13 residues.

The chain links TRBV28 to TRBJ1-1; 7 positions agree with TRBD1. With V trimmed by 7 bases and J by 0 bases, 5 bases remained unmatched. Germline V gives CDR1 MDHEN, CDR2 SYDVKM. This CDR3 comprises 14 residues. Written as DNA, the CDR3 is TGTGCCAGCACCTTGACAGGGTTGAACACTGAAGCTTTCTTT. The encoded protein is CASTLTGLNTEAFF.

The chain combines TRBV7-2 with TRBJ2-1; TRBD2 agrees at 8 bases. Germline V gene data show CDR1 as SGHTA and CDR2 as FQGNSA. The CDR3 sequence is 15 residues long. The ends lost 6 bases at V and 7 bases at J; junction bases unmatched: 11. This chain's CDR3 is CASRREAGVGNEQFF. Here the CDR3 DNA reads TGTGCCAGCAGGCGCGAAGCGGGAGTAGGGAATGAGCAGTTCTTC. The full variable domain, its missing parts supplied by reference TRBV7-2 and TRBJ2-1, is GAGVSQSPSNKVTEKGKDVELRCDPISGHTALYWYRQSLGQGLEFLIYFQGNSAPDKSGLPSDRFSAERTGGSVSTLTIQRTQQEDSAVYLCASRREAGVGNEQFFGPGTRLTVL.

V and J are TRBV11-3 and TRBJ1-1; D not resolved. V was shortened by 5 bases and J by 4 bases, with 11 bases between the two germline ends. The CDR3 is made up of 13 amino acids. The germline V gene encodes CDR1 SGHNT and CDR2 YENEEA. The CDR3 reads CASSPSAGTEAFF. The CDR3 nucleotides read TGTGCCAGCAGCCCAAGCGCGGGCACTGAAGCTTTCTTT.

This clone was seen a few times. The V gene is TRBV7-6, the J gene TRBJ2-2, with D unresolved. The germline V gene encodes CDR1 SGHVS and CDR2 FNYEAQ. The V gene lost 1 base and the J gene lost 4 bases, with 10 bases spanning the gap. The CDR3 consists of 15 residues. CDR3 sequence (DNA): TGTGCCAGCAGCTTAGATAACAGACGCACCGGGGAGCTGTTTTTT. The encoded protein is CASSLDNRRTGELFF.

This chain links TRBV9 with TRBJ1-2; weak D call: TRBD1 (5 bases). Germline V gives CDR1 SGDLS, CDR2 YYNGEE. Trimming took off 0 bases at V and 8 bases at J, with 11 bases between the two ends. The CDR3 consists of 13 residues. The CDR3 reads CASSVGVGRGYTF. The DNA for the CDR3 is TGTGCCAGCAGCGTAGGGGTGGGGCGCGGCTACACCTTC.

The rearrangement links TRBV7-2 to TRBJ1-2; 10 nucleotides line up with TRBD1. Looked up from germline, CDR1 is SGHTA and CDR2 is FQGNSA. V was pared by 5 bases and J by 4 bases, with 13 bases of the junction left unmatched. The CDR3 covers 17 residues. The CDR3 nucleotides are TGTGCCAGCAGCGACCGCTGGACAGGGGGAAACCGCTATGGCTACACCTTC. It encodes CASSDRWTGGNRYGYTF.

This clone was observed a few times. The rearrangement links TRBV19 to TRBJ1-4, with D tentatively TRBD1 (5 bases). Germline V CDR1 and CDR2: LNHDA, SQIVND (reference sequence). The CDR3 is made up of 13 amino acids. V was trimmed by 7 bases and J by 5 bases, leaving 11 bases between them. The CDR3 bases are TGTGCCAGTACGGGGCTAACAAATGAAAAACTGTTTTTT. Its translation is CASTGLTNEKLFF.

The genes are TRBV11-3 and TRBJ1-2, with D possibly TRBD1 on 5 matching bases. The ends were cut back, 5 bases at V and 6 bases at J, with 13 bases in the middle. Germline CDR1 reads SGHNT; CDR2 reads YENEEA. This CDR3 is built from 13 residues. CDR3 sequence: CASSRDASDGYTF. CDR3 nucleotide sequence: TGTGCCAGCAGCAGGGACGCAAGCGATGGCTACACCTTC.

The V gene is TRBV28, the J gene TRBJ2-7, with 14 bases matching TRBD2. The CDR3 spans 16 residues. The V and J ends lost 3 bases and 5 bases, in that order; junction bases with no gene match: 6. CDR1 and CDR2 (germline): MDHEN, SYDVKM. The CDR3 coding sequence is TGTGCCAGCAGTTTTGGACTAGCGGGGGGTACTAACGAGCAGTACTTC. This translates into CASSFGLAGGTNEQYF.

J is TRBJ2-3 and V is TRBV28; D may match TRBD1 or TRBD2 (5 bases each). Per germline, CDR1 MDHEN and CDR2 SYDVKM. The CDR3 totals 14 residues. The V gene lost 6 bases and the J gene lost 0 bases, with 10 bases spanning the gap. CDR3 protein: CASRAGTSTDTQYF. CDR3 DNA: TGTGCCAGCAGGGCCGGGACGAGCACAGATACGCAGTATTTT.

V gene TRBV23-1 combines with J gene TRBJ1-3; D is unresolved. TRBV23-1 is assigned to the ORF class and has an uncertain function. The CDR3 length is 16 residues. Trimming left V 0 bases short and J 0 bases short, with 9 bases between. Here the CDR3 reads CASSQSELNSGNTIYF. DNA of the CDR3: TGCGCCAGCAGTCAATCGGAACTAAACTCTGGAAACACCATATATTTT.

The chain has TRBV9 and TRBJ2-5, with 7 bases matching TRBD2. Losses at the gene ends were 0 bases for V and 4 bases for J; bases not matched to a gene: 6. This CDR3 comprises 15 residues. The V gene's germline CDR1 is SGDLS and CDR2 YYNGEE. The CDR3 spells CASSVGSGEVETQYF. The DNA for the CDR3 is TGTGCCAGCAGCGTAGGCAGCGGGGAGGTAGAGACCCAGTACTTC.

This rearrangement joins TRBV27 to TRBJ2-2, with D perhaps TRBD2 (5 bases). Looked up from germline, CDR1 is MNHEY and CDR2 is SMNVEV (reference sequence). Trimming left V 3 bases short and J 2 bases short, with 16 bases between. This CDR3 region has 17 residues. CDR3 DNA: TGTGCCAGCAGTTTTTTAGGGCAGCGGCGTAACACCGGGGAGCTGTTTTTT. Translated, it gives CASSFLGQRRNTGELFF.

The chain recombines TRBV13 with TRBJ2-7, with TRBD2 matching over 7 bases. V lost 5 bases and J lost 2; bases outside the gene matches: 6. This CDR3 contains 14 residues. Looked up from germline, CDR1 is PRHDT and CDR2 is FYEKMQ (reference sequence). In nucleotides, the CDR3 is TGTGCCAGCAGCCCCCCCCGGGGGGCCTACGAGCAGTACTTC. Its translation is CASSPPRGAYEQYF.

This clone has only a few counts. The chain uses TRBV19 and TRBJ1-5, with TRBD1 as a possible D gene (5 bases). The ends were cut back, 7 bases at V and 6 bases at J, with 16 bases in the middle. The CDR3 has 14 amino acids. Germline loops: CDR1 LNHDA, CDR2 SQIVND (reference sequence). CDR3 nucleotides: TGTGCCAGTACCGTAGGAGGGGTAGCTCAGCCCCAGCATTTT. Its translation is CASTVGGVAQPQHF.

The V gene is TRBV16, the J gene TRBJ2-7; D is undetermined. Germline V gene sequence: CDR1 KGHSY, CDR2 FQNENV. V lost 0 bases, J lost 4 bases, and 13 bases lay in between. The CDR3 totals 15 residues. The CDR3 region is CASSQSEQIGYEQYF. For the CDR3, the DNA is TGTGCCAGCAGCCAATCGGAACAAATTGGGTACGAGCAGTACTTC.

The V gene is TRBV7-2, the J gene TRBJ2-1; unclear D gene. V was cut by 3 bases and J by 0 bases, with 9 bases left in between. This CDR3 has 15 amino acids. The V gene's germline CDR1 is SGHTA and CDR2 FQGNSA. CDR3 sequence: CASSLSMSSYNEQFF. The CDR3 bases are TGTGCCAGCAGCTTGTCCATGAGCTCCTACAATGAGCAGTTCTTC.

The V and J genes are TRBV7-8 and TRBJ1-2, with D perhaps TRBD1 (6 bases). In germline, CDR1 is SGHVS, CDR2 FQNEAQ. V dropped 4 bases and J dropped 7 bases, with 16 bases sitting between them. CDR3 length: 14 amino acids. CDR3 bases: TGTGCCAGCAGCTCCATCCTGAAAGGGGGTGGCTACACCTTC. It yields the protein CASSSILKGGGYTF.

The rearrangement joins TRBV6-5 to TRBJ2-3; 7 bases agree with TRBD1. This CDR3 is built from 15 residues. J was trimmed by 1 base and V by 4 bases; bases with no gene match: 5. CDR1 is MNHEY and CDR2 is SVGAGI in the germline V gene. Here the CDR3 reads CASSSDRFRTDTQYF. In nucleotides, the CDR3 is TGTGCCAGCAGTTCGGACAGGTTCCGCACAGATACGCAGTATTTT.

The CDR3 DNA follows: TGCGCCAGCAGCTTGGACAGTGATAGCAATCAGCCCCAGCATTTT. Translation gives CASSLDSDSNQPQHF. The chain carries TRBV5-1 and TRBJ1-5; the D is unclear. V shed 0 bases and J shed 0 bases, with 7 bases lying between them. Germline-derived CDR1 and CDR2 are SGHRS and YFSETQ. This CDR3 is 15 amino acids long.